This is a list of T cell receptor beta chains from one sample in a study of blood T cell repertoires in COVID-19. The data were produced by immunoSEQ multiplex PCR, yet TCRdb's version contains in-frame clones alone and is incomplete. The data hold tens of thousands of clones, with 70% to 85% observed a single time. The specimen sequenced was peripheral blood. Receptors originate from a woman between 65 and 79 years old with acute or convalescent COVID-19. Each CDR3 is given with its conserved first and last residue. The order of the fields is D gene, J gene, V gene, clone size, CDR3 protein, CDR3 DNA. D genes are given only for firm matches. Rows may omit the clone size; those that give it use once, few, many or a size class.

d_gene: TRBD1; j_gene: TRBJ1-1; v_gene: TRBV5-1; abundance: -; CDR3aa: CASNRDRDMNTEAFF; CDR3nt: TGCGCCAGCAACCGGGACAGGGATATGAACACTGAAGCTTTCTTT
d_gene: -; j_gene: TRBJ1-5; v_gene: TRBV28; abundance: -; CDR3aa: CASSLPVNSNQPQHF; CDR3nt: TGTGCCAGCAGTTTACCGGTAAATAGCAATCAGCCCCAGCATTTT
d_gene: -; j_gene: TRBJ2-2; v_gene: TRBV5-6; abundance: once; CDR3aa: CASSFVGGPNTGELFF; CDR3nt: TGTGCCAGCAGCTTCGTAGGGGGACCGAACACCGGGGAGCTGTTTTTT
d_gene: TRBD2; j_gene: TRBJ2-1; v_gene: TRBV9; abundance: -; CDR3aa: CASASGGASNEQFF; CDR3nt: TGTGCCAGCGCAAGCGGGGGGGCTTCCAATGAGCAGTTCTTC
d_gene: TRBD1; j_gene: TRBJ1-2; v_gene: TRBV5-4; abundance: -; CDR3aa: CASSLGQGNNYGYTF; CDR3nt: TGTGCCAGCAGCTTGGGACAGGGCAATAACTATGGCTACACCTTC
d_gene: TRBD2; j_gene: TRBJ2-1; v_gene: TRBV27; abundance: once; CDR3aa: CASSPLAGVWNEQFF; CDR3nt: TGTGCCAGCAGTCCCCTAGCGGGAGTGTGGAATGAGCAGTTCTTC
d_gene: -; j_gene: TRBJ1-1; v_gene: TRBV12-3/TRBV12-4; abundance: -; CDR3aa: CASSRTGYTEAFF; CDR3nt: TGTGCCAGCAGTCGAACAGGGTACACTGAAGCTTTCTTT
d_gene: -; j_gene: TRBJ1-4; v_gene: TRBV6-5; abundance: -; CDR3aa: CASSPLPGVNEKLFF; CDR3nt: TGTGCCAGCAGTCCCCTGCCAGGGGTTAATGAAAAACTGTTTTTT
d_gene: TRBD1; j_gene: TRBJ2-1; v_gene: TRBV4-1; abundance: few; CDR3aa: CASSLPQGIEQFF; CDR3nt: TGCGCCAGCAGCCTTCCACAGGGGATTGAGCAGTTCTTC
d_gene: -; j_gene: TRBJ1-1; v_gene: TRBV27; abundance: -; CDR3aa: CASTPLIGGTDTEAFF; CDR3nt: TGTGCCAGCACCCCCCTCATCGGGGGTACGGACACTGAAGCTTTCTTT
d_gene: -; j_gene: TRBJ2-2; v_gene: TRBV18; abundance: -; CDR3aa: CASSLGRPGHRTGELFF; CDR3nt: TGTGCCAGCTCACTGGGCCGACCGGGACACAGGACCGGGGAGCTGTTTTTT
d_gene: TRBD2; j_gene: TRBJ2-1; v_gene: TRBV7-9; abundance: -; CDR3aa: CASSKTGTTGLAGRYNEQFF; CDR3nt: TGTGCCAGCAGCAAAACCGGGACAACCGGACTAGCGGGACGATACAATGAGCAGTTCTTC
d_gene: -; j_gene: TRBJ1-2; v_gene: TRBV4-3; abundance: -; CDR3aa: CASSQASGFSYGYTF; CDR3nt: TGCGCCAGCAGCCAAGCCTCGGGATTTTCCTATGGCTACACCTTC
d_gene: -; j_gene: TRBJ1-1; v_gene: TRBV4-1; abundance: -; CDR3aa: CASSLGGPNTEAFF; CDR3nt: TGCGCCAGCAGCTTGGGGGGGCCGAACACTGAAGCTTTCTTT
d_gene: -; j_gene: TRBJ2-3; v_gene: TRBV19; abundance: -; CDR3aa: CASSMSHSSDTQYF; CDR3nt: TGTGCCAGTAGTATGTCTCACAGCTCCGATACGCAGTATTTT
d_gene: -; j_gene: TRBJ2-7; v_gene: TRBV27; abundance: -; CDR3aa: CASTRAATLYEQYF; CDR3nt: TGTGCCAGCACCAGAGCGGCTACGCTCTACGAGCAGTACTTC
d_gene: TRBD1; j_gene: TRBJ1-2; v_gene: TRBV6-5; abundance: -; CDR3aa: CASSYGQGGYGYTF; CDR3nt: TGTGCCAGCAGTTACGGACAGGGGGGATATGGCTACACCTTC
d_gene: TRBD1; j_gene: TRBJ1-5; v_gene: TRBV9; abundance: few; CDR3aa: CASSQTGVSNQPQHF; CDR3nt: TGTGCCAGCAGTCAGACAGGGGTTAGCAATCAGCCCCAGCATTTT
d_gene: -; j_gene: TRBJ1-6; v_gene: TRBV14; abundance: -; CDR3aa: CASSRMDSTPLHF; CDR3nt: TGTGCCAGCAGCCGGATGGACAGTACTCCCCTCCACTTT
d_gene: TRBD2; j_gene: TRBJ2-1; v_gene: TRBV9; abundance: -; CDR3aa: CASSPGGYNEQFF; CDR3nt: TGTGCCAGCAGCCCCGGGGGGTACAATGAGCAGTTCTTC
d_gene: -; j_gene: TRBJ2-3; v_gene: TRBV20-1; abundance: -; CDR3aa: CSATGGDTQYF; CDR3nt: TGCAGTGCTACCGGGGGAGATACGCAGTATTTT
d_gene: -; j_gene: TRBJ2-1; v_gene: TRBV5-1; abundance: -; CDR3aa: CASSPPGAGSYNEQFF; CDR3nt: TGCGCCAGCAGCCCCCCGGGAGCGGGTTCCTACAATGAGCAGTTCTTC
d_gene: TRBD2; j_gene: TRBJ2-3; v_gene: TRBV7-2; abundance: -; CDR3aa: CASSLIQLAGASSTDTQYF; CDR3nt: TGTGCCAGCAGCTTAATACAACTAGCGGGAGCGTCTAGCACAGATACGCAGTATTTT
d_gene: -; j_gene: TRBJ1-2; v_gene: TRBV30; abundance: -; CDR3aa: CAWSPTLLYGYTF; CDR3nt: TGTGCCTGGAGTCCGACACTCCTCTATGGCTACACCTTC
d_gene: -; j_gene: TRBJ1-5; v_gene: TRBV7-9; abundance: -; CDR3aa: CASSSTDTNQPQHF; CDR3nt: TGTGCCAGCAGCTCCACCGACACTAATCAGCCCCAGCATTTT
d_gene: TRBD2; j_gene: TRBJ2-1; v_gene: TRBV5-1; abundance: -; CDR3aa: CASSLAGLAGGKNEQFF; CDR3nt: TGCGCCAGCAGCTTGGCGGGACTAGCGGGGGGGAAGAATGAGCAGTTCTTC
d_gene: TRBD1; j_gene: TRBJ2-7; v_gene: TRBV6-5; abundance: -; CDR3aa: CASMDRAAYEQYF; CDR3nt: TGTGCCAGTATGGACAGGGCCGCCTACGAGCAGTACTTC
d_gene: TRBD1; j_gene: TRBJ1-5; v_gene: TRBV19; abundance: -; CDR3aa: CASSSGTANQPQHF; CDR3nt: TGTGCCAGTAGTTCCGGGACAGCTAATCAGCCCCAGCATTTT
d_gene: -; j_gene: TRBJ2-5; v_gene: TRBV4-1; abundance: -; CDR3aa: CASSQVFSVKETQYF; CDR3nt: TGCGCCAGCAGCCAAGTTTTCAGTGTTAAAGAGACCCAGTACTTC
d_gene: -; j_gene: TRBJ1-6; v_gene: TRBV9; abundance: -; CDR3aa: CASSQNRDGSPLHF; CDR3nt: TGTGCCAGCAGCCAAAACAGGGACGGATCACCCCTCCACTTT
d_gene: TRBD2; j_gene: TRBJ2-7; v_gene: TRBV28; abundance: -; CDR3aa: CASSSPRGGSPQYF; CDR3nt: TGTGCCAGCAGTTCCCCACGGGGGGGCTCACCACAGTACTTC
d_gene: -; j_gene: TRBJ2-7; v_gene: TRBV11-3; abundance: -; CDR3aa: CASSLRSQSYEQYF; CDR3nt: TGTGCCAGCAGCTTAAGGAGCCAATCCTACGAGCAGTACTTC
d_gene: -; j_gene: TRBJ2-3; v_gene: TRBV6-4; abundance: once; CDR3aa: CASSRSDTDTQYF; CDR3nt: TGTGCCAGCTCGAGAAGTGACACAGATACGCAGTATTTT
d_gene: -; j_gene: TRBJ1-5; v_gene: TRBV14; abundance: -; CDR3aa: CASSPTGVNQPQHF; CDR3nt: TGTGCCAGCAGCCCCACGGGGGTAAATCAGCCCCAGCATTTT
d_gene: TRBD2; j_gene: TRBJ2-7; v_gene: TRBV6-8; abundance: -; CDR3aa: CASPTNSGSSYEQYF; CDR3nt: TGTGCCAGCCCGACCAATAGCGGGAGCTCCTACGAGCAGTACTTC
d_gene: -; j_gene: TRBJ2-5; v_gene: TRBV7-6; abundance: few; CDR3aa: CASSLGATGLETQYF; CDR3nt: TGTGCCAGCAGCTTGGGGGCAACAGGGTTGGAGACCCAGTACTTC
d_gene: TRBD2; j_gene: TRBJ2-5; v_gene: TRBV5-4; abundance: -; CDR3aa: CASSLRVAGGETQYF; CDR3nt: TGTGCCAGCAGCTTACGGGTAGCGGGAGGAGAGACCCAGTACTTC
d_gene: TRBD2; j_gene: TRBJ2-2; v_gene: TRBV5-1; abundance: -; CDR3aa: CASSLSSGRDTGELFF; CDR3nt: TGCGCCAGCAGCTTGTCTAGCGGGAGGGACACCGGGGAGCTGTTTTTT
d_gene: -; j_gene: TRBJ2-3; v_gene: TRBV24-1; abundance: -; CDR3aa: CATPRHYNTQYF; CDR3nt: TGTGCCACCCCAAGACATTACAATACGCAGTATTTT
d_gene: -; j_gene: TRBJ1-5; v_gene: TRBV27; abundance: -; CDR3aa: CASSRTGNQPQHF; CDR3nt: TGTGCCAGCAGTCGTACAGGCAATCAGCCCCAGCATTTT
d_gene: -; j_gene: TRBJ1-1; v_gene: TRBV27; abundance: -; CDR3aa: CASSYTGLNTEAFF; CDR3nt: TGTGCCAGCAGTTACACAGGCTTGAACACTGAAGCTTTCTTT
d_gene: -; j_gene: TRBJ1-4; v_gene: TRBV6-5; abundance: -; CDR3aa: CASSYDIDEKLFF; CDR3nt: TGTGCCAGCAGTTACGACATAGATGAAAAACTGTTTTTT
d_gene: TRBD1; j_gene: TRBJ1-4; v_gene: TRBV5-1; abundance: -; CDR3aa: CASSLAPGTGHEKLFF; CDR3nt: TGCGCCAGCAGCTTGGCCCCAGGGACAGGGCATGAAAAACTGTTTTTT
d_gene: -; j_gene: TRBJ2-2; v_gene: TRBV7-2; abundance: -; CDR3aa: CASSLTGLAGELFF; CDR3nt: TGTGCCAGCAGCCTAACAGGGCTGGCCGGGGAGCTGTTTTTT